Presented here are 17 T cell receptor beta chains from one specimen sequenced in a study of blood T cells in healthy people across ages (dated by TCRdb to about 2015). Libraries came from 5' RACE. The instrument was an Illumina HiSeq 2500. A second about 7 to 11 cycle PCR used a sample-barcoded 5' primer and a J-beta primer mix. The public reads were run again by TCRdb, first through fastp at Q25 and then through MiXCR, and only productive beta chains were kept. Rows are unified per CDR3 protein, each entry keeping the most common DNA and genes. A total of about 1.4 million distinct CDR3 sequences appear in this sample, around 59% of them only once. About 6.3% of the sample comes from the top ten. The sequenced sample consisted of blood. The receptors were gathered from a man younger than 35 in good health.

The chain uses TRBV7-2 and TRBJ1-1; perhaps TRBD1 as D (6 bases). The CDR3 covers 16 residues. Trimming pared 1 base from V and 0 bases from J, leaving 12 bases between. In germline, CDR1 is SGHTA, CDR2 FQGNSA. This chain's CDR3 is CASSLGPAGVNTEAFF. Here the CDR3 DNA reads TGTGCCAGCAGCTTAGGACCCGCAGGGGTGAACACTGAAGCTTTCTTT.

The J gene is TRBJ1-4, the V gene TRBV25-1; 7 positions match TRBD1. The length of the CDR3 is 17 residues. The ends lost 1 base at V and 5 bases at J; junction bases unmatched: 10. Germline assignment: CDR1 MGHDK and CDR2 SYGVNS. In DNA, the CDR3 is TGTGCCAGCAGTGAATCCCCCCGACAGGGCAAGAATGAAAAACTGTTTTTT. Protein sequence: CASSESPRQGKNEKLFF.

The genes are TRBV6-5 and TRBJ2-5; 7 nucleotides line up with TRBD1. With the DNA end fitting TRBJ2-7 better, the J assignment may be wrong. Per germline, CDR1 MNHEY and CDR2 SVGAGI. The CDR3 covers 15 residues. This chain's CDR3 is CASNQWTGTAYEQYF. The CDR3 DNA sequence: TGTGCCAGCAACCAATGGACAGGAACGGCGTACGAGCAGTACTTC.

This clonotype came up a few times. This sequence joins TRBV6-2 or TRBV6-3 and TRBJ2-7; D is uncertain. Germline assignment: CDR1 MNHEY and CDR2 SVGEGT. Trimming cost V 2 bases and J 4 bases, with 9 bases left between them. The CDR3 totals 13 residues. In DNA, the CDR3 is TGTGCCAGCAGTTACGAGACTTTATACGAGCAGTACTTC. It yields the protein CASSYETLYEQYF.

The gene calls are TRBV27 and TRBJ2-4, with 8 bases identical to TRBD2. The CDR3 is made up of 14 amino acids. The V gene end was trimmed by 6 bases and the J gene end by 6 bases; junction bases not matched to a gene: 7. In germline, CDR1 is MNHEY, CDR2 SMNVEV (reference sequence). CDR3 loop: CASSLTGTRNIQYF. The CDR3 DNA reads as TGTGCCAGCAGCCTGACCGGGACTAGAAACATTCAGTACTTC.

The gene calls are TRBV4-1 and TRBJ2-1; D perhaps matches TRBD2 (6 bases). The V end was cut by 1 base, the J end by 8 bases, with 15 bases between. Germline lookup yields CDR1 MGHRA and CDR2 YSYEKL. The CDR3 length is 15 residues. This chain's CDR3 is CASSQADLGGDEQFF. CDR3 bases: TGCGCCAGCAGCCAAGCGGACTTAGGCGGGGATGAGCAGTTCTTC.

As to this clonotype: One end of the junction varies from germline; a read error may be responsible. In DNA form, the CDR3 reads TGTGCCATCAGAGGGGACTACGGGCAGTACTTC. Encoded protein: CAIRGDYGQYF. This sequence joins TRBV10-3 and TRBJ2-7; 7 positions agree with TRBD2. The CDR3 runs to 11 residues. The germline V gene has CDR1 ENHRY and CDR2 SYGVKD.

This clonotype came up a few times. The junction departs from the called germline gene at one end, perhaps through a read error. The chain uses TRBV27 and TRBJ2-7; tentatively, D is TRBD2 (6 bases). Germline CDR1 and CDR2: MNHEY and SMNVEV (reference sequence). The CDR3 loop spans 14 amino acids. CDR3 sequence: CASSVSGDTYEQYF. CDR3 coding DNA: TGTGCCAGCAGTGTATCGGGGGATACCTACGAGCAGTACTTC.

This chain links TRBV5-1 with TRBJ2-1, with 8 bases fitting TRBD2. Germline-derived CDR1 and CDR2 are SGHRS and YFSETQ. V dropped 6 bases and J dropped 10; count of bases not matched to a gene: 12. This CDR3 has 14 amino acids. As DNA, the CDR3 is TGCGCCAGCACTGCGGGAGGTAAGGTGGTAGAGCAGTTCTTC. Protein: CASTAGGKVVEQFF.

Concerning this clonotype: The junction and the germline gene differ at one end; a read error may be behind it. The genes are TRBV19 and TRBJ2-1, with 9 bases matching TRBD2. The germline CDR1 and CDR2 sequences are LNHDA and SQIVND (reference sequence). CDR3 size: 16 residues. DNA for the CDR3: TGTGCTAGTAGTGATTCTGGACTAGCGATGTTAGATGAGCAGTTCTTC. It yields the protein CASSDSGLAMLDEQFF.

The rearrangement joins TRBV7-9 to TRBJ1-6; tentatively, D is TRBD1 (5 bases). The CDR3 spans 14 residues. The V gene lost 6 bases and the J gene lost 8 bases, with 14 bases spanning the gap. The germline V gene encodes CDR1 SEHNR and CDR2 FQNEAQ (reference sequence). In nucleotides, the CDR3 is TGTGCCAGCAGGGGCAGGGACTTCGATTCACCCCTCCACTTT. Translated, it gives CASRGRDFDSPLHF.

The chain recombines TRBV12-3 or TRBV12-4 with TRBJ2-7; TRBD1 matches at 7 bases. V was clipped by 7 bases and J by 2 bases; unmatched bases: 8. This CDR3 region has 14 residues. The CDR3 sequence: CASTRAQGAYEQYF. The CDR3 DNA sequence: TGTGCCAGCACCAGAGCCCAGGGGGCCTACGAGCAGTACTTC.

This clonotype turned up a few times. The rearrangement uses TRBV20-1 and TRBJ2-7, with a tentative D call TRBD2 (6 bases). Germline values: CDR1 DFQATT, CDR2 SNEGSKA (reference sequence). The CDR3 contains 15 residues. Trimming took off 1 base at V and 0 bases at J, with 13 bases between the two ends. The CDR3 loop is CSARGRDFNSYEQYF. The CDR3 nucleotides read TGCAGTGCTAGAGGGAGGGACTTCAACTCCTACGAGCAGTACTTC.

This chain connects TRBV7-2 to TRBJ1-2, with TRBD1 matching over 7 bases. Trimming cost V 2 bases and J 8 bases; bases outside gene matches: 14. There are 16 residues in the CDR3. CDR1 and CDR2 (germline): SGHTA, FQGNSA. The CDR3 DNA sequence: TGTGCCAGCAGCTTACAATGGGACAGCTTCAGGGAGGGCTACACCTTC. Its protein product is CASSLQWDSFREGYTF.

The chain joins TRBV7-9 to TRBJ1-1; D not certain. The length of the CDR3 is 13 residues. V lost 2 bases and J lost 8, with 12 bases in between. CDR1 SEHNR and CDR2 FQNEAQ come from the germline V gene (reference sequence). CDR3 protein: CASSLSGLTEAFF. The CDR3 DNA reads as TGTGCCAGCAGCTTATCCGGGCTAACGGAAGCTTTCTTT.

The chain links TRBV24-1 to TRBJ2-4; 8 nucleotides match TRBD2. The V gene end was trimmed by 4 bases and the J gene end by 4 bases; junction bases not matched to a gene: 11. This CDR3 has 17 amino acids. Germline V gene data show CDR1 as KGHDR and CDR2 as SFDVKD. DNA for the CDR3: TGTGCCACCAGTGAGCCCACTGCGGGAGGTACGAAAAACATTCAGTACTTC. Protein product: CATSEPTAGGTKNIQYF.

CDR3 sequence reads: CASSYVPAEKLFF. CDR3 bases: TGTGCCAGCAGTTACGTCCCGGCTGAAAAACTGTTTTTT. J is TRBJ1-4 and V is TRBV6-6; D call uncertain. The CDR3 has 13 residues. Trimming removed 2 bases from V and 7 bases from J, with 8 bases in between. Germline CDR1 is MNHNY and CDR2 is SVGAGI (reference sequence).